This T cell receptor beta chain is from a study of regulatory and conventional T cells in RAG deficiency listed by TCRdb under 2017. About the investigation overall: To compare the diversity and composition of the repertoires of Treg, conventional CD4+ and CD8+ T cells between RAG-deficient patients and healthy controls, the study applied high-throughput TCR beta sequencing. On the study overall, not on this receptor specifically: Markedly lower Shannon entropy and higher Simpson indices were observed in RAG-deficient patients than in control T-cell subpopulations. All patient T-cell subsets had shorter CDR3 lengths; Omenn syndrome patients showed >75% Treg-Tconv repertoire overlap at nucleotide and amino acid level. Compared with controls, Omenn syndrome and CID/AS patients had about 97-fold fewer unique TCR beta sequences in Treg cells, whereas the reduction in the other subsets was around 9.1-fold. The CD25-high CD127-low cells sorted from Omenn syndrome patients may be peripherally activated cells rather than true Treg cells. For some subjects, some T-cell subset analyses were not performed.

Before genomic DNA extraction, conventional CD4+ T cells were purified from blood as CD25-low CD127-high cells. Fewer than ten healthy control donors served as the comparison group for repertoire analyses. To prepare the library, the immunoSEQ multiplex PCR assay was applied. Rearranged TCR beta chain products were amplified from genomic DNA of sorted T-cell subsets and sequenced. The authors processed their data as follows. Shannon entropy and Simpson indices were used to measure the diversity of productive TCR beta rearrangements in each repertoire. Clonal expansion was assessed using the summed frequency of the 100 most abundant productive TCR beta clonotypes among total reads. The TRB repertoires were scored with a self-reactivity index built on which amino acids appear at CDR3beta positions 6 and 7. Repertoire analyses used two-way ANOVA; flow cytometric analyses used Student t or Mann-Whitney tests. This is the immuneACCESS table as TCRdb keeps it, with only in-frame sequences that have V and J called. A part of the clones is gone; compared with another copy, unresolved V genes explain less than half, and the rest is unexplained. V, J and clone size reflect that table, while D and trimming were determined from the DNA. The sample records under 35,000 clones, about three quarters of which are singletons. The top ten hold around 3.4% of the sample.

Trimming at the junction amounts to 6 bases on V and 10 bases on J, and the germline ends lie 12 bases apart. Including cysteine and phenylalanine, the CDR3 has 12 amino acids. The retained sequence is limited to the CDR3, 36 bases, with the frame set at the first base. The germline V gene specifies MNHEY as CDR1 and SVGAGI as CDR2. Points on this clone: This clone's antigen is unknown. Base qualities are not at hand, and no much larger clone is one base apart.

These data also formed part of another study, on regulatory T cells. That second report states: In the multiplex PCR, 52 forward TRBV primers and 13 reverse TRBJ primers were used, and assay-based and computational corrections were applied for amplification bias. Restricted unique TRB V-J pairs and skewed V and J gene usage were observed in patient repertoires, most markedly in regulatory T cells. The study compared T-cell receptor beta repertoires of sorted regulatory, conventional CD4+ and CD8+ T cells between CD3G-deficient patients and healthy controls. Peripheral blood mononuclear cells were isolated by Ficoll density separation. Rearranged TRB loci were amplified from genomic DNA by multiplex PCR within the immunoSEQ assay. TRB amplicons were sequenced using an Illumina HiSeq platform. Custom algorithms error-filtered the raw sequences and aligned them to reference gene sequences, after which the immunoSEQ online tools were used for analysis. Frequencies of productive and nonproductive TRB rearrangements were assessed among unique sequences as well as among total sequences. Groups were compared by t tests, Mann-Whitney tests or two-way ANOVA performed in Prism software.

The sequencing input was CD4+ effector T cells sorted from blood. This receptor was identified in a human donor in good health. The chain is encoded by TRBV6-5 joined to TRBJ1-4, with no confident D gene call. The nucleotides read TGTGCCAGCAGCCCAAGTTCGGGAAAACTGTTTTTT. Its protein reads: CASSPSSGKLFF.